This T cell receptor beta chain came from a study of shared clonotypes between healthy human individuals (dated by TCRdb to about 2020). In the study overall: The cohort included three men and two women between 18 and 49 years of age. For each donor, CD4 naive and CD4 memory were each run on three plates, CD8 naive on two plates, and CD8 memory on one plate. To estimate repertoire size and how much clonotypes are shared between individuals, the study performed deep sequencing of blood TCR repertoires from 4 to 6 healthy adults. To increase sequencing depth and limit assay-specific biases, TCR repertoire library preparation and sequencing were carried out by different laboratories using diverse techniques. Each donor's leukapheresis produced roughly between roughly 0.85 and 10 billion PBMCs. Points the paper makes about the study in general: Pairwise subsampling indicated that sequencing depth was expected to affect the degree of clonotype sharing among donors. Sampling was restricted to blood, and TCR repertoires in tissue are likely to differ from TCR repertoires in blood. Even with the large sequencing depth, rarefaction of the sorted-subset datasets indicated that sequencing was incomplete. Naive subsets generally had larger estimated clonotype richness than memory subsets did. Compared with non-shared clonotypes, the clonotypes found in all four sorted-subset donors had higher generation probabilities. Because the study included a small number of donors, the genetic and exposure-history diversity represented was limited. About 5% of naive CD4, 3.5% of naive CD8, around 2.3% of memory CD4, and approximately 0.39% of memory CD8 clonotypes were shared across several donors.

In this sample, this clone turned up once. The target of this receptor is not known. No quality values exist for individual bases; no much larger clone is one base distant. The CDR3 sequence holds 13 residues, the cysteine and phenylalanine included. Of the read, only the CDR3 DNA is kept; its 39 bases are in frame from base 1. V is cut by 7 bases and J by 2 bases, and the space between the germline ends is 12 bases. For CDR1 and CDR2, the germline V gene lists MNHNS and SASEGT. TCR CDR3 regions were amplified from genomic DNA by multiplex PCR using the deep immunoSEQ assay. For each cell subset, the extracted genomic DNA was distributed evenly across all wells of several immunoSEQ 96-well plates, and each plate served as one replicate. For sorted subsets, about 200 ng genomic DNA, equal to about 30,000 T cell genomes, was loaded into each replicate PCR. Purified libraries were quantified with a Qubit 3.0 fluorometer, sized on a Bioanalyzer 2100, and re-quantified with the KAPA Library Quantification kit. Each immunoSEQ 96-well plate was sequenced on its own single-read 150-cycle Illumina NextSeq 550 flow cell. Turning to the authors' computational methods: Because the immunoSEQ output held only junctional sequences and lacked quality scores, the filtering could not match the filtering applied to full-length reads. To assign V/J genes and CDR3, sequences were annotated against IMGT germline references using PyIR, a Python wrapper for IgBLAST v1.9. Reads with weak V/J assignments (E-value above 1e-6), missing CDR3, stop codons, out-of-frame junctions, or ambiguous translated residues were removed. V3J clonotypes were defined as sequences sharing the same inferred V gene, J gene, and CDR3 amino acid sequence. To compute the percentage overlap between repertoires, the number of shared unique clonotypes was divided by the size of the smaller repertoire. RTK rarefaction, the Chao1 estimator, and Recon v2.1 estimates of unobserved clonotypes were used to assess repertoire richness. For all TCRbeta clonotypes obtained by the gDNA method from a few donors, generation probabilities were computed with OLGA. Drawn from immuneACCESS, this table holds only the in-frame rearrangements with V and J called that TCRdb kept. Clones are partly lost; checked studies trace under half to an unresolved V gene and leave the rest unexplained. V, J and clone size reflect that table, while D and trimming were determined from the DNA. This sample has millions of clones in its table, and over 85% of those were observed once. The ten biggest clones cover under 0.15% of the sample.

The donors were healthy, HIV-negative adults who had no recently reported acute infections or vaccinations. Every donor was a Caucasian adult residing in Nashville, Tennessee, USA. CD4+ T cells were enriched by magnetic negative selection, after which naive cells were positively selected on CD45RA and the negative fraction was taken as the memory subset. After blood collection by leukapheresis, PBMCs were isolated using Ficoll-Histopaque density gradient centrifugation and then cryopreserved in the vapor phase of liquid nitrogen. Purity and quantity of every magnetically sorted T cell population were checked by analytical flow cytometry. Each sorted fraction had its genomic DNA isolated and then quantified by UV absorbance on a Nanodrop 2000c.

The V gene is TRBV6-1 and the J gene is TRBJ2-7; no confident D gene assignment can be made. This clonotype was obtained from a young man in good health. The sample comprised naive CD4+ T cells sorted from blood. Interpreted using the paper, the cell subset or site label stands for: CD45RA+ positively selected. In nucleotide form, the sequence is TGTGCCAGCACCCCTGGCAGCACCTACGAGCAGTACTTC. This gives the protein CASTPGSTYEQYF.